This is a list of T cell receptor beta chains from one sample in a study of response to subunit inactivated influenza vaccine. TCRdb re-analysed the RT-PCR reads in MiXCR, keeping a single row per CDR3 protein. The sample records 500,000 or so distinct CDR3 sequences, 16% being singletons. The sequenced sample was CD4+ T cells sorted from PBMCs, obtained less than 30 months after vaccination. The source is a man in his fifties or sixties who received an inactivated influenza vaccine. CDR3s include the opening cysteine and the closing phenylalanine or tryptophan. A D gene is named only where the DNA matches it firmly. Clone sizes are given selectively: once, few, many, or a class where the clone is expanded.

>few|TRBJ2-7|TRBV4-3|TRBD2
CASSQDPPGRVNEQYF
TGCGCCAGCAGCCAAGATCCCCCCGGGAGGGTGAACGAGCAGTACTTC
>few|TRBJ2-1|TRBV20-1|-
CSARDLGNEQFF
TGCAGTGCTAGAGATTTGGGAAATGAGCAGTTCTTC
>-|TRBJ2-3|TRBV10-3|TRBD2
CAISDRKERGRTDTQYF
TGTGCCATCAGTGACCGAAAAGAGCGGGGGAGGACAGATACGCAGTATTTT
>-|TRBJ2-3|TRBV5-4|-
CASSSSATDTQYF
TGTGCCAGCAGCTCTAGCGCTACAGATACGCAGTATTTT
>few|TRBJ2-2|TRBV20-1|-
CSASTVQHGGELFF
TGCAGTGCTAGCACAGTCCAGCATGGCGGGGAGCTGTTTTTT
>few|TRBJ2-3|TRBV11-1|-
CASKRPGADTQYF
TGTGCCAGCAAGCGGCCGGGGGCAGATACGCAGTATTTT
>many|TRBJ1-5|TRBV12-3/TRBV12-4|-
CASSSTVEEAQHF
TGTGCCAGCAGCTCCACGGTGGAGGAGGCCCAGCATTTT
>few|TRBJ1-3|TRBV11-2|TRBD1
CASSTHGTGLSGNTIYF
TGTGCCAGCAGCACCCATGGGACAGGCCTCTCTGGAAACACCATATATTTT
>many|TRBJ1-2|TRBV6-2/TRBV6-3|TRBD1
CASSPRTTGGQIYGYTF
TGTGCCAGCAGTCCGCGAACGACAGGGGGCCAAATCTATGGCTACACCTTC
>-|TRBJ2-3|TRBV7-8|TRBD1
CASSKYRGMGDTQYF
TGTGCCAGCAGCAAGTACAGGGGGATGGGAGATACGCAGTATTTT
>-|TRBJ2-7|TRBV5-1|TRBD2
CASSWTSGGPTFAEQYF
TGCGCCAGCAGCTGGACTAGCGGGGGCCCTACGTTTGCCGAGCAGTACTTC
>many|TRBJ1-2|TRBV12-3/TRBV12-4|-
CASSLGRSYGYTF
TGTGCCAGCAGCCTCGGCAGGAGCTATGGCTACACCTTC